This entry lists 21 T cell receptor beta chains sequenced from one sample in a study of blood T cell repertoires in COVID-19 (dated by TCRdb to the early 2020s). Libraries were prepared through the immunoSEQ multiplex PCR assay. The clones in this table, taken by TCRdb from immuneACCESS, are in-frame only. Not every clone is retained; where verified, under half of the shortfall comes from an unresolved V gene, and the cause of the rest is unknown. This sample has 75,000 to 90,000 clones in its table, and roughly 87% of those were observed once. Clones ranked in the top ten supply more than 6% of the sample. Material: peripheral blood. The receptors originated from a young man with COVID-19, enrolled during active disease.

V is TRBV28 and J is TRBJ1-2, with a possible D match to TRBD1 (5 bases). The CDR3 length is 13 residues. Trimming removed 6 bases at V and 8 bases at J, with 16 bases between. The germline V gene has CDR1 MDHEN and CDR2 SYDVKM. The CDR3, as DNA: TGTGCCAGCAGGGCGGGGGGGACGGAAGGCTACACCTTC. It yields the protein CASRAGGTEGYTF.

The genes are TRBV13 and TRBJ2-7; 14 bases fit TRBD2. Per the germline V gene, CDR1 is PRHDT and CDR2 is FYEKMQ (reference sequence). V lost 4 bases and J lost 5; bases outside the gene matches: 4. The CDR3 totals 15 residues. The CDR3 here is CASSSGTSGSHEQYF. The CDR3 nucleotides are TGTGCCAGCAGCTCTGGGACTAGCGGGAGCCACGAGCAGTACTTC.

The chain combines TRBV29-1 with TRBJ1-1; perhaps TRBD1 as D (5 bases). In germline, CDR1 is SQVTM, CDR2 ANQGSEA. This CDR3 has 12 residues. V shed 5 bases and J shed 3 bases, with 10 bases lying between them. The CDR3 loop is CSVQGLYTEAFF. In DNA, the CDR3 is TGCAGCGTTCAGGGACTTTACACTGAAGCTTTCTTT.

The rearrangement links TRBV18 to TRBJ1-2; TRBD1 might be the D (6 bases). Germline V lookup: CDR1 KGHSH, CDR2 LQKENI. The germline V and J ends were trimmed by 3 bases and 6 bases, with 14 bases remaining between them. This CDR3 has 14 amino acids. The DNA of the CDR3 is TGTGCCAGCTCACCGATACCGGACAGCAATGGCTACACCTTC. It is translated as CASSPIPDSNGYTF.

CDR3 loop: CASSPPGTGNTIYF. The CDR3 nucleotides are TGTGCCAGCAGCCCCCCAGGGACTGGAAACACCATATATTTT. This chain links TRBV7-8 with TRBJ1-3, with a tentative D call TRBD1 (5 bases). The germline gives CDR1 SGHVS, CDR2 FQNEAQ. The germline V and J ends were trimmed by 5 bases and 2 bases, with 10 bases remaining between them. The CDR3 totals 14 residues.

The CDR3 loop reads CASSFSGFVENQPQHF. CDR3 nucleotide sequence: TGTGCCAGTAGTTTTTCAGGGTTTGTTGAGAATCAGCCCCAGCATTTT. V is TRBV19 and J is TRBJ1-5; D may be TRBD1 (5 bases). V gave up 5 bases and J gave up 4 bases, with 18 bases separating them. The CDR3 is made up of 16 amino acids. From germline, CDR1 is LNHDA and CDR2 SQIVND (reference sequence). Complete variable domain (other parts from reference TRBV19 and TRBJ1-5): DGGITQSPKYLFRKEGQNVTLSCEQNLNHDAMYWYRQDPGQGLRLIYYSQIVNDFQKGDIAEGYSVSREKKESFPLTVTSAQKNPTAFYLCASSFSGFVENQPQHFGDGTRLSIL.

This clone occurred once. The V gene is TRBV7-3, the J gene TRBJ1-1; D unresolved. The germline V gene encodes CDR1 SGHTA and CDR2 FQGTGA. Between the trimmed V and J ends, which lost 2 bases and 1 base, there was a span of 5 bases. The CDR3 runs to 13 residues. Written as DNA, the CDR3 is TGTGCCAGCAGCTTAGGCAGGAACACTGAAGCTTTCTTT. Residues: CASSLGRNTEAFF. Full variable domain (rest looked up from reference TRBV7-3 and TRBJ1-1): GAGVSQTPSNKVTEKGKYVELRCDPISGHTALYWYRQSLGQGPEFLIYFQGTGAADDSGLPNDRFFAVRPEGSVSTLKIQRTERGDSAVYLCASSLGRNTEAFFGQGTRLTVV.

V gene TRBV14 combines with J gene TRBJ1-2, with D possibly being TRBD1 (5 bases). Per germline, CDR1 SGHDN and CDR2 FVKESK. The ends were cut back, 3 bases at V and 0 bases at J, with 17 bases in the middle. This CDR3 is built from 17 residues. The CDR3 region is CASSHTFRVAANYGYTF. CDR3 bases: TGTGCCAGCAGCCATACATTCAGGGTGGCGGCTAACTATGGCTACACCTTC. The whole variable domain, filled in from reference TRBV14 and TRBJ1-2, reads EAGVTQFPSHSVIEKGQTVTLRCDPISGHDNLYWYRRVMGKEIKFLLHFVKESKQDESGMPNNRFLAERTGGTYSTLKVQPAELEDSGVYFCASSHTFRVAANYGYTFGSGTRLTVV.

This chain joins TRBV15 and TRBJ1-2; tentative D call: TRBD1 (6 bases). Trimming stripped 5 bases from V and 4 bases from J, with 11 bases between. Germline loops: CDR1 LNHNV, CDR2 YYDKDF (reference sequence). CDR3 length equals 13 residues. CDR3: CATSATGSYGYTF. In DNA form, the CDR3 reads TGTGCCACCAGCGCTACAGGGAGCTATGGCTACACCTTC.

The chain uses TRBV5-4 and TRBJ2-5; 7 bases align to TRBD2. The CDR3 loop spans 15 amino acids. Germline values: CDR1 SGHNT, CDR2 YYREEE (reference sequence). Germline trimming cut 0 bases from V and 1 base from J; bases unmatched to any gene: 3. Here the CDR3 reads CASSLALAVQETQYF. CDR3 DNA sequence: TGTGCCAGCAGCTTGGCTCTAGCGGTCCAAGAGACCCAGTACTTC.

This clone was recorded once. The chain couples TRBV7-8 to TRBJ2-1, with a weak D call TRBD2 (6 bases). V was shortened by 1 base and J by 6 bases, with 13 bases between the two germline ends. The CDR3 spans 15 residues. CDR1 and CDR2 from the germline V gene are SGHVS and FQNEAQ. The CDR3 DNA is TGTGCCAGCAGCTTAGTAGTTTCGGGGGTCAATGAGCAGTTCTTC. Amino acid sequence: CASSLVVSGVNEQFF.

The gene calls are TRBV19 and TRBJ2-3; no clear D gene. Looked up from germline, CDR1 is LNHDA and CDR2 is SQIVND (reference sequence). Trimming stripped 3 bases from V and 2 bases from J, with 3 bases between. The CDR3 sequence is 12 residues long. DNA for the CDR3: TGTGCCAGTAGTATTAACACAGATACGCAGTATTTT. It translates to CASSINTDTQYF.

DNA for the CDR3: TGTGCCAGCAGCGTAGCGGGCCGTGCTTACGAGCAGTACTTC. This gives the protein CASSVAGRAYEQYF. The V gene is TRBV28, the J gene TRBJ2-7; 7 bases are shared with TRBD2. There are 14 residues in the CDR3. Looked up from germline, CDR1 is MDHEN and CDR2 is SYDVKM. The ends lost 6 bases at V and 4 bases at J; junction bases unmatched: 9. Full variable domain (rest looked up from reference TRBV28 and TRBJ2-7): DVKVTQSSRYLVKRTGEKVFLECVQDMDHENMFWYRQDPGLGLRLIYFSYDVKMKEKGDIPEGYSVSREKKERFSLILESASTNQTSMYLCASSVAGRAYEQYFGPGTRLTVT.

This chain connects TRBV24-1 to TRBJ2-1, with D tentatively TRBD1 or TRBD2 (9 bases each). V was clipped by 2 bases and J by 8 bases, with 30 bases between them. The CDR3 sequence is 20 residues long. CDR1 KGHDR and CDR2 SFDVKD come from the germline V gene. CDR3 in amino acids: CATSDYTGGLGGRASHEQFF. CDR3 coding DNA: TGTGCCACCAGTGATTATACAGGGGGCCTCGGCGGGAGGGCCAGTCATGAGCAGTTCTTC.

The chain has TRBV27 and TRBJ2-7; weak D call: TRBD2 (6 bases). With 6 bases removed from V and 2 bases from J, the gap between germline ends came to 17 bases. Germline V lookup: CDR1 MNHEY, CDR2 SMNVEV (reference sequence). The CDR3 consists of 15 residues. This CDR3 is CASRGRLAPTYEQYF. CDR3 DNA: TGTGCCAGCAGGGGGCGGCTAGCGCCCACCTACGAGCAGTACTTC.

CDR3 sequence: CAISESAHRAVDYEQYF. CDR3 coding DNA: TGTGCCATCAGTGAGTCGGCCCACAGGGCGGTGGACTACGAGCAGTACTTC. J is TRBJ2-7 and V is TRBV10-3, with D perhaps TRBD1 (6 bases). From germline, CDR1 is ENHRY and CDR2 SYGVKD. The V end lost 0 bases, the J end lost 3 bases, and 18 bases lay between the germline ends. This CDR3 is 17 amino acids long.

The rearrangement joins TRBV24-1 to TRBJ2-1; the match to TRBD2 covers 12 bases. The CDR3 spans 16 residues. V trimming: 4 bases; J trimming: 8 bases; junction bases outside the gene matches: 8. The germline V gene encodes CDR1 KGHDR and CDR2 SFDVKD. The CDR3 DNA is TGTGCCACCAGTGACCTTCGACTAGCGGGAGCGGATGAGCAGTTCTTC. It translates to CATSDLRLAGADEQFF.

This chain joins TRBV7-2 and TRBJ2-5; TRBD1 might be the D (6 bases). The CDR3 runs 15 residues. Germline CDR1 and CDR2: SGHTA and FQGNSA. Trimming took 2 bases from V and 2 from J, leaving 12 bases between them. This chain's CDR3 is CASSLKGHRQETQYF. CDR3 in DNA: TGTGCCAGCAGCTTAAAGGGACACCGGCAAGAGACCCAGTACTTC.

The J gene is TRBJ2-7, the V gene TRBV10-1; TRBD2 is a possible D gene (5 bases). The V gene lost 4 bases and the J gene lost 2 bases, with 12 bases spanning the gap. Germline V lookup: CDR1 WNHNN, CDR2 SYGVQD (reference sequence). This CDR3 region has 14 residues. In DNA, the CDR3 is TGCGCCAGCAGTGTGCTGCCGGGGACCTACGAGCAGTACTTC. Its protein is CASSVLPGTYEQYF.

There are a few counts of this clone. DNA for the CDR3: TGTGCCAGCATCCTACAATCTGGGACAGTTGAAGCTTTCTTT. Residues: CASILQSGTVEAFF. The chain joins TRBV7-9 to TRBJ1-1; the match to TRBD1 covers 7 bases. V shed 7 bases, J shed 7 bases, and the junction held 12 bases outside the gene matches. The CDR3 spans 14 residues. CDR1 and CDR2 from the germline V gene are SEHNR and FQNEAQ (reference sequence).

The J gene is TRBJ2-4, the V gene TRBV5-6; 8 positions agree with TRBD1. Germline V gene data show CDR1 as SGHDT and CDR2 as YYEEEE. Trimming cost V 1 base and J 0 bases; bases outside gene matches: 3. This CDR3 is built from 16 residues. CDR3 amino acids: CASSLRTGPAKNIQYF. CDR3 coding DNA: TGTGCCAGCAGCTTGCGGACAGGGCCAGCCAAAAACATTCAGTACTTC. Drawing the rest from reference TRBV5-6 and TRBJ2-4, the complete variable domain is DAGVTQSPTHLIKTRGQQVTLRCSPKSGHDTVSWYQQALGQGPQFIFQYYEEEERQRGNFPDRFSGHQFPNYSSELNVNALLLGDSALYLCASSLRTGPAKNIQYFGAGTRLSVL.